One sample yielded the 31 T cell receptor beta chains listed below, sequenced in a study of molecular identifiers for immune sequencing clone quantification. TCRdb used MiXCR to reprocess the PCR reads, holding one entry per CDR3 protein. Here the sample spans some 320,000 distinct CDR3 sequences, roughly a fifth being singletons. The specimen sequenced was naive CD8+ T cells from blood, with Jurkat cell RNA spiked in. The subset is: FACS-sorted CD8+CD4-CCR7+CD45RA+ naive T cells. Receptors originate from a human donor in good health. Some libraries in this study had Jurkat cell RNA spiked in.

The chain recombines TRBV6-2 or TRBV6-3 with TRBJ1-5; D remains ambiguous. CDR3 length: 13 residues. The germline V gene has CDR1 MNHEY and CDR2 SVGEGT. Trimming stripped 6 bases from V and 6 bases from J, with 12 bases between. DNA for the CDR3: TGTGCCAGCAGCGTGATGAATTTTCAGCCCCAGCATTTT. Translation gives CASSVMNFQPQHF.

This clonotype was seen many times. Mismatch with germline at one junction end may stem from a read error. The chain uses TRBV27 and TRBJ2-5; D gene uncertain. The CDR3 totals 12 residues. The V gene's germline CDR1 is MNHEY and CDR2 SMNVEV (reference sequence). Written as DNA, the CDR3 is TGCGCCAGCAGCTTGGACCAAGAGACCCAGTACTTC. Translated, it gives CASSLDQETQYF.

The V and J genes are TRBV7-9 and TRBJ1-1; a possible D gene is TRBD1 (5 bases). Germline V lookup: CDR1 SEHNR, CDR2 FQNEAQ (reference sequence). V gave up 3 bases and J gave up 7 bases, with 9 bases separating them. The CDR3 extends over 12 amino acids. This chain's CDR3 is CASSFSRGEAFF. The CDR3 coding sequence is TGTGCCAGCAGCTTCTCAAGGGGTGAAGCTTTCTTT.

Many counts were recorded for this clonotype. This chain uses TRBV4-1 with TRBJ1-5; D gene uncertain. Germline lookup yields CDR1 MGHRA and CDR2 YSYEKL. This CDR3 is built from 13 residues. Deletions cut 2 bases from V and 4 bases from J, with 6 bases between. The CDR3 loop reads CASSQQVNQPQHF. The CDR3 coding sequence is TGCGCCAGCAGCCAACAGGTGAATCAGCCCCAGCATTTT.

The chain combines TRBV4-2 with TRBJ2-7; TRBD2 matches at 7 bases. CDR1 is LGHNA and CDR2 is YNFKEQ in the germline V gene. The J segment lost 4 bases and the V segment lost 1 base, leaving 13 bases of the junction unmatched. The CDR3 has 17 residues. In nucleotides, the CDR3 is TGTGCCAGCAGCCAAGCAGAGACCGGGACTAACGGGTACGAGCAGTACTTC. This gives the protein CASSQAETGTNGYEQYF.

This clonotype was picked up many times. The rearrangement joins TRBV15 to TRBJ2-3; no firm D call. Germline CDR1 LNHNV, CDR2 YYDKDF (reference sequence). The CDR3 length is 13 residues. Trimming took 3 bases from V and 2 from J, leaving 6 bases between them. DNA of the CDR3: TGTGCCACCAGCAGCCCAAACACAGATACGCAGTATTTT. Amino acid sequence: CATSSPNTDTQYF.

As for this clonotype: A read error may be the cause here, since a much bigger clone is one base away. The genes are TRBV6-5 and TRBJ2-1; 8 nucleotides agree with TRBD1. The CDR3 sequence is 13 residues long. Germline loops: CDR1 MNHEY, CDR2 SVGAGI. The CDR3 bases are TGTGCCGGCAGTACCGGGACAGGAAACGAGCAGTTCTTC. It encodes CAGSTGTGNEQFF.

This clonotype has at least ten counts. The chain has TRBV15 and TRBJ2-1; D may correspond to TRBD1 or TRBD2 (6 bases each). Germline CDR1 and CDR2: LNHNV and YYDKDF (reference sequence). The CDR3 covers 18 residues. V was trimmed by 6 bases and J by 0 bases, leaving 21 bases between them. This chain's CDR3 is CATSNTRGQKDSYNEQFF. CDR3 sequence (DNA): TGTGCCACCAGTAACACCCGGGGGCAGAAAGACTCCTACAATGAGCAGTTCTTC.

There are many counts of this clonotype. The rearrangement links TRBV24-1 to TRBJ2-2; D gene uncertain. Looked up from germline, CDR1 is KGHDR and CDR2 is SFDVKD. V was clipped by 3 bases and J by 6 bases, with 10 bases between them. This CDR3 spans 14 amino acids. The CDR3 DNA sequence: TGTGCCACCAGTGATGGGGAACATCCCGGGGAGCTGTTTTTT. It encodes CATSDGEHPGELFF.

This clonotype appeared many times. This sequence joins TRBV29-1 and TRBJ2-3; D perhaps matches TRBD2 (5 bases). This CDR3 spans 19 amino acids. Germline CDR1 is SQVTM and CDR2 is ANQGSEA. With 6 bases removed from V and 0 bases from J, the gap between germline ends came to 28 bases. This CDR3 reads CSVDTITGRVRISTDTQYF. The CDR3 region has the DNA TGCAGCGTAGACACCATAACGGGAAGGGTCCGGATAAGCACAGATACGCAGTATTTT.

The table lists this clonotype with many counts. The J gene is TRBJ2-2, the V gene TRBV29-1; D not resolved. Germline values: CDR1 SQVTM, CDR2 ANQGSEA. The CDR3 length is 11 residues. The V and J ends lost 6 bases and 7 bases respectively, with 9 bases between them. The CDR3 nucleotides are TGCAGCGTGAATGTTGGCGGGGAGCTGTTTTTT. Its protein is CSVNVGGELFF.

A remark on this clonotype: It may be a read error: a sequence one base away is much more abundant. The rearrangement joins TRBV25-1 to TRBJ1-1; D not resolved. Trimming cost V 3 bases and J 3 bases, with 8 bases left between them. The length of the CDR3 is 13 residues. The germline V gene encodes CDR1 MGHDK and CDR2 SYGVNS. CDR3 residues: CASSDGEYTEAFF. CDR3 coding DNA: TGTGCCAGCAGTGACGGGGAGTACACTGAAGCTTTCTTT.

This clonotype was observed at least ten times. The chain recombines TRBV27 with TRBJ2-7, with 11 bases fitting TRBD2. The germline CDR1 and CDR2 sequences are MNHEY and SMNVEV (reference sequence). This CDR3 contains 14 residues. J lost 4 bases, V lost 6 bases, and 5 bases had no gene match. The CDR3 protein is CASSPSSGRYEQYF. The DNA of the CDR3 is TGTGCCAGCAGCCCGTCTAGCGGGAGGTACGAGCAGTACTTC.

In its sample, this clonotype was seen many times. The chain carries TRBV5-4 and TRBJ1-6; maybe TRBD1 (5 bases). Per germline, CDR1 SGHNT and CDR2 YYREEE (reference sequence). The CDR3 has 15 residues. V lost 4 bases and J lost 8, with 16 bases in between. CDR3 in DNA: TGTGCCAGCAGCACACCAGGGAGTCGTGATTCACCCCTCCACTTT. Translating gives CASSTPGSRDSPLHF.

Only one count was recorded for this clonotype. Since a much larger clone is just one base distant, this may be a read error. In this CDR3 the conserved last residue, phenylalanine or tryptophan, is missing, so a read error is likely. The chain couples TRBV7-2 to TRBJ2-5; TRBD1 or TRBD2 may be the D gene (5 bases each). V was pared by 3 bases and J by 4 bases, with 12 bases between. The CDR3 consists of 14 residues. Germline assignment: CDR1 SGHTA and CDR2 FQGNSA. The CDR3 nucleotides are TGTGCCAGCAGCTTTTACCTTGGGGGAGAGACCCAGTACTCC. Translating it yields CASSFYLGGETQYS.

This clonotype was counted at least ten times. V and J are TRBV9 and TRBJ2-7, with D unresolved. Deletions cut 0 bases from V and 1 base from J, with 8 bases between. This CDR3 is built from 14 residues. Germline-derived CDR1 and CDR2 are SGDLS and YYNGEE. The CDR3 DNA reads TGTGCCAGCAGCGTAGAGGCCGAGTCCTACGAGCAGTACTTC. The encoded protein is CASSVEAESYEQYF. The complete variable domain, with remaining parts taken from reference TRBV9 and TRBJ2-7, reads DSGVTQTPKHLITATGQRVTLRCSPRSGDLSVYWYQQSLDQGLQFLIQYYNGEERAKGNILERFSAQQFPDLHSELNLSSLELGDSALYFCASSVEAESYEQYFGPGTRLTVT.

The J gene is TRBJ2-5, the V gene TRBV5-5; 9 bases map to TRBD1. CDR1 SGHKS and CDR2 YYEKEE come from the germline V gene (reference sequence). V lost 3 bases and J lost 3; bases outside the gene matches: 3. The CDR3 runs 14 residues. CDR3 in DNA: TGTGCCAGCAGCTCCGACAGGGGGGAAGAGACCCAGTACTTC. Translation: CASSSDRGEETQYF.

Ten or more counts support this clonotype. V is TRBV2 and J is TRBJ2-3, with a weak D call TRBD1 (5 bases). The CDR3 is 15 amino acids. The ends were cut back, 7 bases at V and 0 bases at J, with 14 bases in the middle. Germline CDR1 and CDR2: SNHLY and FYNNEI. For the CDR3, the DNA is TGTGCCAGCAAGCAGGGCTCAACTAGCACAGATACGCAGTATTTT. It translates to CASKQGSTSTDTQYF.

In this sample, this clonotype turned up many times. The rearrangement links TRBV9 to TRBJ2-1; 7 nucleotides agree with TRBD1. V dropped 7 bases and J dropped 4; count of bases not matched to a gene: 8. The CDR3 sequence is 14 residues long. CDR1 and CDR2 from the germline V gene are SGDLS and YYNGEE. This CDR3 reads CASGPGQTYNEQFF. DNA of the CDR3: TGTGCCAGCGGTCCGGGACAGACTTACAATGAGCAGTTCTTC.

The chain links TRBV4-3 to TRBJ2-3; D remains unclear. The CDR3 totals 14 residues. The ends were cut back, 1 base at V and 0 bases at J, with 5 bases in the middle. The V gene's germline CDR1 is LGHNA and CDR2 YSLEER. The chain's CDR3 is CASSQAQSTDTQYF. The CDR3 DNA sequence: TGCGCCAGCAGCCAAGCGCAGAGCACAGATACGCAGTATTTT.

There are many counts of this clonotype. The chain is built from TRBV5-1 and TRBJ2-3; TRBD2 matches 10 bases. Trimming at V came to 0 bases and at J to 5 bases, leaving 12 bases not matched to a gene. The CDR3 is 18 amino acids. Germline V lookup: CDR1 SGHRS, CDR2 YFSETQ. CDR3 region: CASSLGLAGAFGRDTQYF. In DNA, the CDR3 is TGCGCCAGCAGCTTGGGGCTAGCGGGGGCTTTCGGGCGAGATACGCAGTATTTT. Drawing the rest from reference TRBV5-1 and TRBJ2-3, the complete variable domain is KAGVTQTPRYLIKTRGQQVTLSCSPISGHRSVSWYQQTPGQGLQFLFEYFSETQRNKGNFPGRFSGRQFSNSRSEMNVSTLELGDSALYLCASSLGLAGAFGRDTQYFGPGTRLTVL.

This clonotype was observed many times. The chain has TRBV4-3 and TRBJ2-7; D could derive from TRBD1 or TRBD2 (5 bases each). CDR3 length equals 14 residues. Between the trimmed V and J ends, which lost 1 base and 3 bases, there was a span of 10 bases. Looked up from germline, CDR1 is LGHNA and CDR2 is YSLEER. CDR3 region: CASSQASGGYEQYF. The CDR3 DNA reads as TGCGCCAGCAGCCAAGCCTCTGGGGGCTACGAGCAGTACTTC.

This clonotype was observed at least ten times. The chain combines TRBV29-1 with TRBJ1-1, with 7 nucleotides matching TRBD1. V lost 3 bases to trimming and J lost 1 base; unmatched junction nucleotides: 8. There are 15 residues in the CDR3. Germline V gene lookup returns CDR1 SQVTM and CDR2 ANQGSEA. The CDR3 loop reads CSVDSQWTGNTEAFF. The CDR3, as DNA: TGCAGCGTTGATAGCCAATGGACAGGGAACACTGAAGCTTTCTTT.

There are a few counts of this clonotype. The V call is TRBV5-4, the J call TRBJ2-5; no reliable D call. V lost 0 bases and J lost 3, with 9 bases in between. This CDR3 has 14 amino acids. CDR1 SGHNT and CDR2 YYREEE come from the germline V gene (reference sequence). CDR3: CASSLVDTEETQYF. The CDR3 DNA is TGTGCCAGCAGCTTGGTAGATACCGAAGAGACCCAGTACTTC.

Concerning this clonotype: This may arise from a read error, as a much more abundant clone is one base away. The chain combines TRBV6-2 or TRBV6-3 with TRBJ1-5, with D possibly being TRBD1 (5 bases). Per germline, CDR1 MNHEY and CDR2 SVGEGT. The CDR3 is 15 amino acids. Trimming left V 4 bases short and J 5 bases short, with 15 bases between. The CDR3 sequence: CASSLTALGDQPQHF. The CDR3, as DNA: TGTGCCAGCAGTTTGACAGCGTTGGGCGATCAGCCCCAGCATTTT.

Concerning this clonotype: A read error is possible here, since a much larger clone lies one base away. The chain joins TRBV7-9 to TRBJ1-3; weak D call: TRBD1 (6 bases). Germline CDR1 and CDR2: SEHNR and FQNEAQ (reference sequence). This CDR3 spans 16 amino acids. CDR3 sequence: CASSLIGQLSGNTIHF. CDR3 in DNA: TGTGCCAGCAGCTTAATCGGACAGCTCTCTGGAAACACCATACATTTT. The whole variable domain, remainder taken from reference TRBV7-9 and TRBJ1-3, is DTGVSQNPRHKITKRGQNVTFRCDPISEHNRLYWYRQTLGQGPEFLTYFQNEAQLEKSRLLSDRFSAERPKGSFSTLEIQRTEQGDSAMYLCASSLIGQLSGNTIHFGEGSWLTVV.

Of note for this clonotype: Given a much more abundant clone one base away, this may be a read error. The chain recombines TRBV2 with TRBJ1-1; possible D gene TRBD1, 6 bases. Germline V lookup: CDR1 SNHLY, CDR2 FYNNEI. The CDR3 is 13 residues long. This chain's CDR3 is CASSVQGNIEAFF. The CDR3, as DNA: TGTGCCAGCAGTGTTCAGGGGAACATTGAAGCTTTCTTT.

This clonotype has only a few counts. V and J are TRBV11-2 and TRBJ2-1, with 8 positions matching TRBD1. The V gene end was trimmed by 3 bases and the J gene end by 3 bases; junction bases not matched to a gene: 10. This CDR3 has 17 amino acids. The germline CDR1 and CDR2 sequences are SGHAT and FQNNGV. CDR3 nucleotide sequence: TGTGCCAGCAGCTTCCCTCCGACAGGGGCAGGCTACAATGAGCAGTTCTTC. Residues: CASSFPPTGAGYNEQFF.

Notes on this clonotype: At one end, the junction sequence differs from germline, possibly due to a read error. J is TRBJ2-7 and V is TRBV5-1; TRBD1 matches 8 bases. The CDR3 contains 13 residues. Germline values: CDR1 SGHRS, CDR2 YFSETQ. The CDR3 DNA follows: TGCGCCAGCAGCTTCGGGACAGGATACGAGCAGCACTTC. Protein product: CASSFGTGYEQHF. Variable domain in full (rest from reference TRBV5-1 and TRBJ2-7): KAGVTQTPRYLIKTRGQQVTLSCSPISGHRSVSWYQQTPGQGLQFLFEYFSETQRNKGNFPGRFSGRQFSNSRSEMNVSTLELGDSALYLCASSFGTGYEQHFGPGTRLTVT.

The CDR3 loop is CASSLLGGRKTQYF. CDR3 nucleotides: TGTGCCAGCAGTTTATTAGGGGGTAGAAAGACCCAGTACTTC. The chain links TRBV27 to TRBJ2-5, with D possibly matching TRBD1 (6 bases). V was shortened by 1 base and J by 6 bases, with 12 bases between the two germline ends. Germline V gene data show CDR1 as MNHEY and CDR2 as SMNVEV (reference sequence). The CDR3 sequence is 14 residues long.

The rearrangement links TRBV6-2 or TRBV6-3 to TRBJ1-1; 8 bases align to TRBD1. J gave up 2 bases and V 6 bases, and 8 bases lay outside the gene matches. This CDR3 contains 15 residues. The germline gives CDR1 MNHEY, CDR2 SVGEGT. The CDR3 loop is CASSFSTGVNTEAFF. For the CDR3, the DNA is TGTGCCAGCAGCTTCTCGACAGGGGTAAACACTGAAGCTTTCTTT.